Sequencing of this T cell receptor beta chain was carried out in a study of spatial heterogeneity in lung cancer. Time point: sample taken at primary tumor resection. Samples were obtained from 70 or so donors, all untreated early-stage non-small cell lung cancer patients. In each case, whole RNA from tumor, nontumor lung or frozen PBMC was sequenced unsorted. Germline CDR1 SGHTA, CDR2 FQGNSA. Trimming cost V 4 bases and J 1 base, with 8 bases left between them. The CDR3 length is 15 residues. Every individual TCR cDNA molecule carried its own unique molecular identifier, which allowed correction of PCR and sequencing errors. Each CDR3 protein gets one entry after TCRdb re-called the 5' RACE reads with MiXCR. The data contain some 15,000 distinct CDR3 sequences, under 7.5% of them singletons. General study results and limits: In tumors, expanded intratumoral alpha and beta TCR counts tracked mutation counts. Numbers of ubiquitous and regional expanded TCRs tracked ubiquitous and regional nonsynonymous mutation counts, respectively.

At least ten counts were recorded for this clonotype. What it binds is not known. This TCR came from a male donor with early-stage non-small cell lung cancer. The chain employs TRBV7-2 and TRBJ1-6; possible D gene TRBD1, 6 bases. The sequencing here drew on lung tumor tissue, taken at surgery. The CDR3 nucleotides read TGTGCCAGCAGCTCACAGGGTTCCTATAATTCACCCCTCCACTTT. Encoded protein: CASSSQGSYNSPLHF.